The 26 T cell receptor beta chains in this list originate from one sample, sequenced in a study of T cell clonality in common variable immunodeficiency (dated by TCRdb to the mid-2010s). Libraries came from the immunoSEQ multiplex PCR assay. Imported from immuneACCESS, the table was reduced by TCRdb to in-frame sequences with V and J called. These copies leave out some clones; in studies compared against another copy, an unresolved V gene accounts for under half, and the cause of the remainder is not known. With some 45,000 clones recorded, this sample contains no clone counted only once. About 5.9% of the sample belongs to the ten largest clones. The sequencing sample was made of peripheral blood mononuclear cells. The receptors come from a person aged 18 to 75 in good health.

The table lists this clone with many counts. The read ends 3 residues early relative to the CDR3; the germline J gene fills the gap. The chain uses TRBV7-9 and TRBJ1-5; a weak D match, TRBD1 (6 bases). Germline CDR1 reads SEHNR; CDR2 reads FQNEAQ (reference sequence). CDR3 length equals 15 residues. The V end lost 4 bases, the J end lost 6 bases, and 16 bases lay between the germline ends. The CDR3 loop reads CASSSDTGLGQPQHF. The covered CDR3 bases are TGTGCCAGCAGCTCCGACACAGGGTTGGGTCAGCCC.

In this sample, this clone turned up many times. Read data end 3 residues before the CDR3 end; the end is taken from the germline J gene. The chain carries TRBV20-1 and TRBJ1-4; D is possibly TRBD1 (5 bases). This CDR3 spans 14 amino acids. Deletions cut 5 bases from V and 7 bases from J, with 17 bases between. Germline CDR1 DFQATT, CDR2 SNEGSKA (reference sequence). CDR3 bases read: TGCAGTGCTTCAAGGACCAGGGCTAGTGAAAAA. Translating it yields CSASRTRASEK. The complete CDR3 protein is CSASRTRASEKLFF.

This clone was recorded many times. The sequence runs out 3 residues before the end of the CDR3; the remainder is reconstructed from the germline J gene. This chain uses TRBV7-2 with TRBJ1-6; D is uncertain. Germline CDR1 reads SGHTA; CDR2 reads FQGNSA. V was clipped by 3 bases and J by 9 bases, with 6 bases between them. The CDR3 covers 12 residues. The CDR3 bases that were read are TGTGCCAGCAGCTTTTCCTCTTCACCC. It is translated as CASSFSSSP. The whole CDR3 protein is CASSFSSSPLHF.

This clone was seen at least ten times. The read comes to an end 3 residues before the CDR3 does, leaving the germline J gene to fill in the end. J is TRBJ2-7 and V is TRBV4-1, with TRBD1 as a possible D gene (6 bases). Germline V gene sequence: CDR1 MGHRA, CDR2 YSYEKL. CDR3 length equals 15 residues. V was cut by 4 bases and J by 4 bases, with 17 bases left in between. The covered CDR3 bases are TGCGCCAGCAGCCTCTTCGGGACATTCTCTTACGAG. Amino acids: CASSLFGTFSYE. The CDR3 in its entirety is CASSLFGTFSYEQYF.

This clone was picked up many times. The part of the CDR3 DNA that was read is TGTGCCAGCAGTAGGGACAGGGGGCTCAATCAGCCC. This codes for CASSRDRGLNQP. The CDR3, in full, reads CASSRDRGLNQPQHF. The gene calls are TRBV27 and TRBJ1-5; 12 bases are a match to TRBD1. Coverage ceases 3 residues before the CDR3 finishes, and the germline J gene fills in the end. This CDR3 is built from 15 residues. J gave up 3 bases and V 5 bases, and 2 bases lay outside the gene matches. Germline-derived CDR1 and CDR2 are MNHEY and SMNVEV (reference sequence).

This clone was counted at least ten times. The read ends 3 residues shy of where the CDR3 ends; the end is completed using the germline J gene. The chain joins TRBV6-1 to TRBJ1-1; 8 nucleotides line up with TRBD1. From germline, CDR1 is MNHNS and CDR2 SASEGT. The V and J ends lost 3 bases and 6 bases, in that order; junction bases with no gene match: 6. The CDR3 runs 14 residues. The CDR3 sequence: CASSDPGGWSEAFF. The covered CDR3 bases are TGTGCCAGCAGTGACCCAGGGGGCTGGTCTGAA.

This clone was recorded at least ten times. The read halts 3 residues ahead of the CDR3 end, with the missing end drawn from the germline J gene. The chain is built from TRBV5-1 and TRBJ2-3, with 12 bases aligning to TRBD2. Germline V gene data show CDR1 as SGHRS and CDR2 as YFSETQ. With 0 bases clipped from V and 4 bases from J, the junction kept 9 bases outside the gene matches. The CDR3 is 18 amino acids. The CDR3 sequence is CASSLVPLAGGQADTQYF. CDR3 DNA, as far as it was read: TGCGCCAGCAGCTTGGTCCCCCTAGCGGGGGGGCAAGCAGATACG.

This clone was seen a few times. The read terminates 3 residues ahead of where the CDR3 ends, so the germline J gene completes it. The V and J genes are TRBV7-2 and TRBJ1-3, with D uncertain. The CDR3 sequence is 15 residues long. Germline CDR1 SGHTA, CDR2 FQGNSA. With 1 base removed from V and 0 bases from J, the gap between germline ends came to 7 bases. CDR3 DNA (partial): TGTGCCAGCAGCTTAGTGCACACCTCTGGAAACACC. It translates to CASSLVHTSGNT. The CDR3 reads in full as CASSLVHTSGNTIYF.

This clone was picked up many times. The sequenced fragment ends 3 residues before the CDR3 boundary, so the rest is inferred from the germline J gene. The chain has TRBV19 and TRBJ2-3; D is possibly TRBD1 (5 bases). V was pared by 4 bases and J by 3 bases, with 14 bases between. CDR1 and CDR2 (germline): LNHDA, SQIVND (reference sequence). The CDR3 is made up of 15 amino acids. Partial CDR3 DNA: TGTGCCAGTAGTAAGCAGGGTATTCAGACAGATACG. Amino acid sequence: CASSKQGIQTDT. The whole CDR3 is CASSKQGIQTDTQYF.

This clone has a count of ten or more. The sequenced CDR3 bases are TGTGCCTGGAGTGTAAAGGGCTCCTATGGC. It encodes CAWSVKGSYG. In full, the CDR3 is CAWSVKGSYGYTF. The chain recombines TRBV30 with TRBJ1-2; D remains unclear. Coverage ceases 3 residues before the CDR3 finishes, and the germline J gene fills in the end. Deletions cut 0 bases from V and 4 bases from J, with 9 bases between. Germline CDR1 GTSNPN, CDR2 SVGIG (reference sequence). This CDR3 is 13 amino acids long. Complete variable domain (other parts from reference TRBV30 and TRBJ1-2): SQTIHQWPATLVQPVGSPLSLECTVEGTSNPNLYWYRQAAGRGLQLLFYSVGIGQISSEVPQNLSASRPQDRQFILSSKKLLLSDSGFYLCAWSVKGSYGYTFGSGTRLTVV.

This clone was seen many times. The sequenced fragment ends 3 residues before the CDR3 boundary, so the rest is inferred from the germline J gene. The rearrangement joins TRBV5-1 to TRBJ1-4, with TRBD1 as a possible D gene (6 bases). Trimming took off 3 bases at V and 0 bases at J, with 9 bases between the two ends. This CDR3 has 15 amino acids. Per the germline V gene, CDR1 is SGHRS and CDR2 is YFSETQ. The CDR3 DNA, read in part, is TGCGCCAGCAGCTCCAGGGGCTCAACTAATGAAAAA. This translates into CASSSRGSTNEK. The entire CDR3 protein reads CASSSRGSTNEKLFF.

This clone occurred many times. With the read ending 3 residues before the CDR3 end, the germline J gene is used to fill in that end. The chain combines TRBV11-3 with TRBJ2-6; D ambiguous. CDR3 size: 13 residues. CDR1 and CDR2 from the germline V gene are SGHNT and YENEEA. Trimming removed 5 bases from V and 4 bases from J, with 6 bases in between. The CDR3 is CASSPGGANVLTF. The sequenced part of the CDR3 DNA is TGTGCCAGCAGCCCCGGGGGGGCCAACGTC. Looking up the rest from reference TRBV11-3 and TRBJ2-6 gives the full variable domain: EAGVVQSPRYKIIEKKQPVAFWCNPISGHNTLYWYLQNLGQGPELLIRYENEEAVDDSQLPKDRFSAERLKGVDSTLKIQPAELGDSAVYLCASSPGGANVLTFGAGSRLTVL.

There are many counts of this clone. The CDR3 bases that were read are TGTGCTGGCGGGGGCTCCTACAATGAG. This translates into CAGGGSYNE. The CDR3, in full, reads CAGGGSYNEQFF. The J gene is TRBJ2-1, the V gene TRBV30, with 7 bases identical to TRBD2. The CDR3 extends 3 residues past the end of the read, so its final part is completed from the germline J gene. The germline gives CDR1 GTSNPN, CDR2 SVGIG (reference sequence). The CDR3 loop spans 12 amino acids.

This clone was seen repeatedly, ten times or more. The sequence runs out 3 residues before the end of the CDR3; the remainder is reconstructed from the germline J gene. The V call is TRBV20-1, the J call TRBJ2-3; the match to TRBD2 covers 7 bases. Germline V gives CDR1 DFQATT, CDR2 SNEGSKA (reference sequence). The length of the CDR3 is 17 residues. The ends lost 5 bases at V and 1 base at J; junction bases unmatched: 15. Partial CDR3 DNA: TGCAGTGCTGGTCTAGCTATTCCGGGGGGACGCACAGATACG. Protein sequence: CSAGLAIPGGRTDT. From start to end, the CDR3 is CSAGLAIPGGRTDTQYF.

This clone was found many times. From the germline J gene comes the end of the CDR3, since the read stops 3 residues before it. V gene TRBV10-3 combines with J gene TRBJ1-6, with D unclear. CDR3 length: 13 residues. CDR1 ENHRY and CDR2 SYGVKD come from the germline V gene. The V end lost 7 bases, the J end lost 0 bases, and 4 bases lay between the germline ends. CDR3 DNA (partial): TGTGCCATCAAGGGCTCCTATAATTCACCC. Protein sequence: CAIKGSYNSP. The entire CDR3 is CAIKGSYNSPLHF.

This clone occurred many times. The read ends 3 residues early relative to the CDR3; the germline J gene fills the gap. The chain carries TRBV4-1 and TRBJ1-5; tentatively, D is TRBD1 (5 bases). Germline CDR1 reads MGHRA; CDR2 reads YSYEKL. The V gene lost 0 bases and the J gene lost 6 bases, with 15 bases spanning the gap. The CDR3 runs 16 residues. The CDR3 bases that were read are TGCGCCAGCAGCCAAGATCTATCGGGGGGGATTCAGCCC. Protein: CASSQDLSGGIQP. From start to end, the CDR3 is CASSQDLSGGIQPQHF.

At least ten counts were recorded for this clone. The CDR3 end is not reached by the read, which stops 3 residues before it; the germline J gene fills it in. Other DNA sequences from this sample encode an identical CDR3 as well. This sequence joins TRBV19 and TRBJ2-7; D may be TRBD1 (6 bases). CDR1 is LNHDA and CDR2 is SQIVND in the germline V gene (reference sequence). Trimming pared 7 bases from V and 2 bases from J, leaving 15 bases between. The CDR3 runs 14 residues. The CDR3 is CASKVRGSTYEQYF. Incomplete CDR3 DNA: TGTGCCAGTAAGGTGAGGGGGAGCACCTACGAG.

This clone was detected ten times or more. The CDR3 here is CASSQGDRKETQYF. CDR3 DNA (partial): TGTGCCAGCAGCCAGGGGGACAGAAAAGAGACC. The chain employs TRBV11-2 and TRBJ2-5, with 7 bases identical to TRBD1. The CDR3 is cut off 3 residues early in the read; its end comes from the germline J gene. Germline-derived CDR1 and CDR2 are SGHAT and FQNNGV. The CDR3 loop spans 14 amino acids. The V and J ends lost 5 bases and 3 bases, in that order; junction bases with no gene match: 6.

In its sample, this clone was seen many times. From the germline J gene comes the end of the CDR3, since the read stops 3 residues before it. The chain combines TRBV18 with TRBJ2-3; D is ambiguous. The CDR3 is 13 amino acids. The germline V gene encodes CDR1 KGHSH and CDR2 LQKENI. V dropped 3 bases and J dropped 0 bases, with 4 bases sitting between them. The CDR3 is CASSPPSTDTQYF. The part of the CDR3 DNA that was read is TGTGCCAGCTCACCCCCTAGCACAGATACG. Based on the CDR3 plus reference TRBV18 and TRBJ2-3, the full variable domain is NAGVMQNPRHLVRRRGQEARLRCSPMKGHSHVYWYRQLPEEGLKFMVYLQKENIIDESGMPKERFSAEFPKEGPSILRIQQVVRGDSAAYFCASSPPSTDTQYFGPGTRLTVL.

This clone was counted at least ten times. The read ends 3 residues before the CDR3 terminus; that terminus is restored from the germline J gene. The V gene is TRBV29-1, the J gene TRBJ1-2; 7 positions match TRBD1. The CDR3 is made up of 11 amino acids. Germline V lookup: CDR1 SQVTM, CDR2 ANQGSEA. The CDR3 protein is CSARQGRGYTF. Partial CDR3 DNA: TGCAGCGCCCGACAGGGTAGAGGC.

As for this clone: The CDR3 extends 3 residues past the end of the read, so its final part is completed from the germline J gene. This chain links TRBV19 with TRBJ1-1; D remains ambiguous. The CDR3 has 14 residues. V gave up 3 bases and J gave up 6 bases, with 14 bases separating them. Per germline, CDR1 LNHDA and CDR2 SQIVND (reference sequence). CDR3 DNA, as far as it was read: TGTGCCAGTAGTATTCCGGGTCTGCAGCCTGAA. This encodes CASSIPGLQPE. From start to end, the CDR3 is CASSIPGLQPEAFF. Full variable domain (missing parts from reference TRBV19 and TRBJ1-1): DGGITQSPKYLFRKEGQNVTLSCEQNLNHDAMYWYRQDPGQGLRLIYYSQIVNDFQKGDIAEGYSVSREKKESFPLTVTSAQKNPTAFYLCASSIPGLQPEAFFGQGTRLTVV.

In the case of this clone: The observed sequence ends 3 residues before the CDR3 terminus, with the missing tail filled in from the germline J gene. This chain connects TRBV20-1 to TRBJ1-5; no clear D. Trimming took 2 bases from V and 3 from J, leaving 17 bases between them. The CDR3 has 16 residues. Germline V gives CDR1 DFQATT, CDR2 SNEGSKA (reference sequence). The CDR3 sequence is CSARKMRAKVNQPQHF. The covered CDR3 bases are TGCAGTGCTAGAAAAATGAGGGCAAAAGTCAATCAGCCC.

This clone was seen repeatedly, ten times or more. One end of the junction varies from germline; a read error may be responsible. The CDR3 end falls 3 residues outside the read, so it is completed with the germline J gene. The chain uses TRBV4-2 and TRBJ2-3; D not resolved. The CDR3 contains 15 residues. Germline values: CDR1 LGHNA, CDR2 YNFKEQ. The CDR3 is CASSQERLETDTQYF. The sequenced CDR3 bases are TGCGCCAGCAGCCAAGAACGCCTAGAAACAGATACG.

This clone has a count of ten or more. The CDR3 extends 3 residues past the end of the read, so its final part is completed from the germline J gene. The chain uses TRBV12-3 or TRBV12-4 and TRBJ2-3, with TRBD1 matching over 8 bases. After removal of 5 bases from V and 0 bases from J, the junction contained 4 bases not matched to a gene. The CDR3 is made up of 15 amino acids. The CDR3 spells CASSPRQGSTDTQYF. The CDR3 bases that were read are TGTGCCAGCAGTCCGCGACAGGGGAGCACAGATACG.

The sample holds many counts of this clone. The CDR3 end falls 3 residues outside the read, so it is completed with the germline J gene. The V and J genes are TRBV19 and TRBJ2-7, with D unclear. This CDR3 contains 12 residues. Germline CDR1 and CDR2: LNHDA and SQIVND (reference sequence). V gave up 4 bases and J gave up 5 bases, with 9 bases separating them. The CDR3 sequence is CASSTDINEQYF. The covered CDR3 bases are TGTGCCAGTAGTACAGACATCAACGAG.

This clone was seen repeatedly, ten times or more. The read terminates 3 residues before the CDR3 end, so the remaining end is supplied by the germline J gene. The sample has other DNA sequences that encode this CDR3 too. This chain uses TRBV18 with TRBJ2-5; no reliable D call. The CDR3 length is 11 residues. Germline V gene sequence: CDR1 KGHSH, CDR2 LQKENI. Trimming took 6 bases from V and 3 from J, leaving 5 bases between them. CDR3 DNA (partial): TGTGCCAGCTCGTCAGAAGAGACC. Translation: CASSSEET. The entire CDR3 sequence reads CASSSEETQYF.